Listed below are T cell receptor beta chains from one sample, sequenced in a study of blood T cell repertoires in COVID-19. The assay was immunoSEQ multiplex PCR, and TCRdb's table has in-frame clones only and misses some. Altogether 250,000 or so clones are present, around three quarters being singletons, with the ten largest covering 3.3%. The sample consisted of peripheral blood. The receptors originated from a woman older than 75 with acute or convalescent COVID-19. Both conserved end residues are part of each CDR3. Fields, in order: J gene, V gene, D gene, CDR3 protein. D genes are given only for firm matches.

j_call: TRBJ2-7
v_call: TRBV27
d_call: TRBD2
cdr3_aa: CASSLAGETSEQYF

j_call: TRBJ2-3
v_call: TRBV7-2
d_call: TRBD1
cdr3_aa: CASRRDRYTDTQYF

j_call: TRBJ1-1
v_call: TRBV3-1/TRBV3-2
d_call: NA
cdr3_aa: CASSQGQVGGAFF

j_call: TRBJ1-2
v_call: TRBV4-1
d_call: TRBD1
cdr3_aa: CASSQEKGGNYGYTF

j_call: TRBJ2-7
v_call: TRBV30
d_call: TRBD1
cdr3_aa: CAWTPDRDGEQYF

j_call: TRBJ2-2
v_call: TRBV5-1
d_call: TRBD2
cdr3_aa: CASSLSHPLAGGMITGELFF

j_call: TRBJ1-2
v_call: TRBV5-6
d_call: NA
cdr3_aa: CASSFTFLDGYTF

j_call: TRBJ2-1
v_call: TRBV2
d_call: NA
cdr3_aa: CASSDGGGRAPYNEQFF

j_call: TRBJ2-1
v_call: TRBV7-3
d_call: TRBD1
cdr3_aa: CASGTGAHNEQFF

j_call: TRBJ2-7
v_call: TRBV6-6
d_call: TRBD2
cdr3_aa: CASSPLRGGDYEQYF

j_call: TRBJ2-3
v_call: TRBV6-4
d_call: TRBD1
cdr3_aa: CASSSTGGSDTQYF

j_call: TRBJ1-2
v_call: TRBV6-5
d_call: TRBD1
cdr3_aa: CASSYSRTGGNGYTF

j_call: TRBJ2-5
v_call: TRBV21-1
d_call: NA
cdr3_aa: CASGRSGQGKVPPSETQYF

j_call: TRBJ2-2
v_call: TRBV19
d_call: NA
cdr3_aa: CASSRSGATNTGELFF

j_call: TRBJ2-7
v_call: TRBV7-2
d_call: TRBD1
cdr3_aa: CASSYQTGGRYEQYF